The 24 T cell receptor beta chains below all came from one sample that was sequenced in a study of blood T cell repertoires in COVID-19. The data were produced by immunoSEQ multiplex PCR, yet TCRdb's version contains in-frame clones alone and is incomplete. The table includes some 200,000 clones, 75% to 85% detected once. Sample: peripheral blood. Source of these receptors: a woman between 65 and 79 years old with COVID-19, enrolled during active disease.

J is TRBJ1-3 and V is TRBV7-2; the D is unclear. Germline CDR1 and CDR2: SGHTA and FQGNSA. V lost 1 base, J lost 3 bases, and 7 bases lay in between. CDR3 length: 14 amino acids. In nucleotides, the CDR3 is TGTGCCAGCAGCTTAGATAGTGGTGGAAACACCATATATTTT. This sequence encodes CASSLDSGGNTIYF.

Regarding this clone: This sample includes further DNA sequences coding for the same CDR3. The CDR3 here is CASSPRGRTNEKLFF. The CDR3 DNA follows: TGTGCCAGCAGCCCTAGGGGTAGGACTAATGAAAAACTGTTTTTT. The V call is TRBV7-2, the J call TRBJ1-4; TRBD1 might be the D (5 bases). Germline V gives CDR1 SGHTA, CDR2 FQGNSA. This CDR3 has 15 amino acids. Between the trimmed V and J ends, which lost 5 bases and 2 bases, there was a span of 12 bases.

In DNA form, the CDR3 reads TGTGCCAGCACGGGGGGAGGAAGGGACACCGGGGAGCTGTTTTTT. Protein: CASTGGGRDTGELFF. The V gene is TRBV2, the J gene TRBJ2-2; 7 nucleotides align to TRBD2. Germline CDR1 SNHLY, CDR2 FYNNEI. After removal of 7 bases from V and 3 bases from J, the junction contained 8 bases not matched to a gene. The CDR3 totals 15 residues.

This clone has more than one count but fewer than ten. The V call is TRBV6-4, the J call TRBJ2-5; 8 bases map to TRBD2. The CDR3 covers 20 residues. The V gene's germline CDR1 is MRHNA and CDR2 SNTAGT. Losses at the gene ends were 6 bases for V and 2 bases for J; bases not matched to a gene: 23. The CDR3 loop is CASRATGTRETLQPQETQYF. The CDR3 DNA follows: TGTGCCAGCAGGGCTACCGGGACTAGGGAGACCCTGCAACCTCAAGAGACCCAGTACTTC.

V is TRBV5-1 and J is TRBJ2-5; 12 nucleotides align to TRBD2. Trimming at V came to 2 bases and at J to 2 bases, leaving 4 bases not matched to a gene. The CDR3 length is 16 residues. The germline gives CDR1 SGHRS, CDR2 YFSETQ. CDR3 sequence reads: CASSFRLAGDQETQYF. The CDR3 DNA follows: TGCGCCAGCAGCTTCCGACTAGCGGGAGATCAAGAGACCCAGTACTTC.

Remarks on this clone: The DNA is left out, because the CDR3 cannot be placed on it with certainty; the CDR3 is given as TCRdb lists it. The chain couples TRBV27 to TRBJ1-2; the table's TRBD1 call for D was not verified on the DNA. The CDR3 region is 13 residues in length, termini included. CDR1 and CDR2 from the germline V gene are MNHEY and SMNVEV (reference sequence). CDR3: CASSFGQGSRNTF.

The CDR3 loop reads CAIGREQETQYF. DNA for the CDR3: TGTGCCATCGGGAGGGAGCAAGAGACCCAGTACTTC. The V call is TRBV10-3, the J call TRBJ2-5; TRBD2 matches 7 bases. The CDR3 is made up of 12 amino acids. Germline V lookup: CDR1 ENHRY, CDR2 SYGVKD. Losses at the gene ends were 8 bases for V and 2 bases for J; bases not matched to a gene: 2.

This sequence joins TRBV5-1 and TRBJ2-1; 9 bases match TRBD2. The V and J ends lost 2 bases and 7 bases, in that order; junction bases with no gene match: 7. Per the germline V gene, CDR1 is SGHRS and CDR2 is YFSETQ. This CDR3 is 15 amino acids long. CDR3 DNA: TGCGCCAGCAGCTTATGGCGGGAGGGCGTGAATGAGCAGTTCTTC. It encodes CASSLWREGVNEQFF.

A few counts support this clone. CDR3 sequence (DNA): TGTGCCAGCAGTCGACTAGCGGGGGGGAGGCAGTACTTC. Its protein is CASSRLAGGRQYF. The gene calls are TRBV28 and TRBJ2-7; TRBD2 agrees at 14 bases. Germline V gene data show CDR1 as MDHEN and CDR2 as SYDVKM. V lost 5 bases and J lost 9; bases outside the gene matches: 3. The CDR3 totals 13 residues. Together with reference TRBV28 and TRBJ2-7, the CDR3 gives the full variable domain: DVKVTQSSRYLVKRTGEKVFLECVQDMDHENMFWYRQDPGLGLRLIYFSYDVKMKEKGDIPEGYSVSREKKERFSLILESASTNQTSMYLCASSRLAGGRQYFGPGTRLTVT.

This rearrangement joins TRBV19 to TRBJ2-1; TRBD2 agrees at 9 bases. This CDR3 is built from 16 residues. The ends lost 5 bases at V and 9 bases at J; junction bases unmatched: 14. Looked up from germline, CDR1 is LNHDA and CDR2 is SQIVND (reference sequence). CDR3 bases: TGTGCCAGTAGTTCCGGACTAGCGCAATCAAGGGGTGAGCAGTTCTTC. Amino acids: CASSSGLAQSRGEQFF.

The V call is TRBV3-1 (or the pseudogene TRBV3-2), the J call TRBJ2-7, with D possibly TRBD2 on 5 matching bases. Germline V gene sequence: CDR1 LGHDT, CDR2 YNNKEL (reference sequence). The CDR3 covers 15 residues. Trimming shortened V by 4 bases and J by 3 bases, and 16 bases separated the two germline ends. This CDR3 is CASSPLRSANYEQYF. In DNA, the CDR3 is TGTGCCAGCAGCCCCCTGCGTAGCGCTAACTACGAGCAGTACTTC.

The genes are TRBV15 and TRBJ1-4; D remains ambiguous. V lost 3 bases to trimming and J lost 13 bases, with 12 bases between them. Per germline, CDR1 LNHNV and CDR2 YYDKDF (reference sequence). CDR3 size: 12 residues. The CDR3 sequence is CATSRNRELLFF. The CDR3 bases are TGTGCCACCAGCAGGAACCGGGAACTACTGTTTTTT.

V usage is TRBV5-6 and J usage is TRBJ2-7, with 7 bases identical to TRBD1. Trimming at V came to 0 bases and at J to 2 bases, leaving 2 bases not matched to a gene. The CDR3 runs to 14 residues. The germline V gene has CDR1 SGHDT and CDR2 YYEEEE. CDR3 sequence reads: CASSLAGQAYEQYF. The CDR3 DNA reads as TGTGCCAGCAGCTTGGCCGGACAGGCCTACGAGCAGTACTTC.

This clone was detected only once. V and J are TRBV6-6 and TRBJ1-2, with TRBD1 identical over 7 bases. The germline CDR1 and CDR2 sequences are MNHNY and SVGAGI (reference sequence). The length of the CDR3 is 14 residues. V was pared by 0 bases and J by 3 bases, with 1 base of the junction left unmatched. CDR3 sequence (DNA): TGTGCCAGCAGTTACTCTCAGGGGGACTATGGCTACACCTTC. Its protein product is CASSYSQGDYGYTF.

Written as DNA, the CDR3 is TGTGCCAGCAGTCGAGAGGACTATGGCTACACCTTC. It specifies CASSREDYGYTF. This rearrangement joins TRBV2 to TRBJ1-2; no reliable D call. From germline, CDR1 is SNHLY and CDR2 FYNNEI. This CDR3 has 12 residues. Trimming cost V 5 bases and J 3 bases, with 7 bases left between them.

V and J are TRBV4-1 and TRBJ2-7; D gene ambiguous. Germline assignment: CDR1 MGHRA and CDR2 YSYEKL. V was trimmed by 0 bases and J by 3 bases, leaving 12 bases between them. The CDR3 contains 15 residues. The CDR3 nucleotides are TGCGCCAGCAGCCAAGATTATCAGACTTTCTACGAGCAGTACTTC. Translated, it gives CASSQDYQTFYEQYF.

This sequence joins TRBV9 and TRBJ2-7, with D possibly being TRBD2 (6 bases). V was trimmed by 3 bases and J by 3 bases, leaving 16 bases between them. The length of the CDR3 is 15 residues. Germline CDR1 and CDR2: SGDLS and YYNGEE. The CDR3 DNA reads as TGTGCCAGCAGCGGGTGGGGAGGCCCCCGCTACGAGCAGTACTTC. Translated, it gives CASSGWGGPRYEQYF.

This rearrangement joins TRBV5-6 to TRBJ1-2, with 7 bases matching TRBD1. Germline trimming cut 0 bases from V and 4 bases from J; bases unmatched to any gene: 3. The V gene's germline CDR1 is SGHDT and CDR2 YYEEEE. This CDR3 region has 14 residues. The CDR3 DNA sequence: TGTGCCAGCAGCTTGGGGGACAGCCTCTATGGCTACACCTTC. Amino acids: CASSLGDSLYGYTF.

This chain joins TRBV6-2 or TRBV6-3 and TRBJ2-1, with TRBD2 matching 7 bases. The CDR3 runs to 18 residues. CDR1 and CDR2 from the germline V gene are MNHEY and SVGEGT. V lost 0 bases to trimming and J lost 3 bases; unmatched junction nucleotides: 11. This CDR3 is CASSYSLGEGLRYNEQFF. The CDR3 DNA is TGTGCCAGCAGTTACTCCTTGGGGGAGGGCCTGCGCTACAATGAGCAGTTCTTC.

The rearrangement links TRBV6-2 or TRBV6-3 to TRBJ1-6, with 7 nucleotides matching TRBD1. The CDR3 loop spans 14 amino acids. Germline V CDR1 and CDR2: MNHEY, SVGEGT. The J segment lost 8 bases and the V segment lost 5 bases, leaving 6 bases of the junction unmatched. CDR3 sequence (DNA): TGTGCCAGCAGTCCAGGACAGGTTCATTCACCCCTCCACTTT. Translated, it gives CASSPGQVHSPLHF.

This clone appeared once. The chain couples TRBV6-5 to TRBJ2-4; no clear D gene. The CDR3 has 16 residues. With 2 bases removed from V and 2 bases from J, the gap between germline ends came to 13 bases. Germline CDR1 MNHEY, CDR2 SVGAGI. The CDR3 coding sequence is TGTGCCAGCAGTTACGCATTTGCGACAACCAAAAACATTCAGTACTTC. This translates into CASSYAFATTKNIQYF.

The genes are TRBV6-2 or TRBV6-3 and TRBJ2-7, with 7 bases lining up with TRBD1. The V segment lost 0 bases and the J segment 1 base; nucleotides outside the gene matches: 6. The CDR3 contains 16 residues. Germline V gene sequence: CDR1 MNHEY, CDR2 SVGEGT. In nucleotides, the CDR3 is TGTGCCAGCAGTTACTCGGGACAGTCCCTATCCTACGAGCAGTACTTC. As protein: CASSYSGQSLSYEQYF.

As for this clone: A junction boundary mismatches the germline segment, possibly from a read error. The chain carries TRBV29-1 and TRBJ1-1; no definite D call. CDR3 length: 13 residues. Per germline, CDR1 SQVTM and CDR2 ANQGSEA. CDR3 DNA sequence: TGCAGCGTATCTAAACTACTTCAATCTGACGCTTTCTTT. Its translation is CSVSKLLQSDAFF.

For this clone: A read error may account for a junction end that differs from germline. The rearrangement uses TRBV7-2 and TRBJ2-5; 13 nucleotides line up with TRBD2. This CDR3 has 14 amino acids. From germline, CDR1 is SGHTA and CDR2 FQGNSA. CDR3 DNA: TGTGCCAGCAGCTGGACTAGCGGGAGTTCAATGCTGCACTTC. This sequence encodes CASSWTSGSSMLHF.